One T cell receptor (beta chain) is described in this entry. The germline V gene encodes CDR1 SGHDT and CDR2 YYEEEE. V shed 0 bases and J 10 bases; nucleotides not matched to a gene: 2. CDR3 size: 13 residues. The data originate from a study of identical twins. TCRdb ran MiXCR on the 5' RACE reads and lists one entry per CDR3 protein. The sample shows 700,000 or so distinct CDR3 sequences, around 20% of them seen only once. The same data also contributed to another study, on T cells expressing NK-cell markers. From that paper: The sorts in several experiments were restricted to alpha-beta TCR T cells by an anti-gamma-delta TCR antibody. As a fraction of CD8+ T cells, dominant NKG2C+ clonotypes reached roughly 1.0-7.5% in 5 to 7 donors. In a handful of donors, dominant clonotypes made up roughly 25-60.1% of CD3+CD56-NKG2C+ cells.

This chain uses TRBV5-6 with TRBJ2-1; 9 nucleotides align to TRBD1. The sample comprised PBMCs. This receptor was taken from a young woman in good health. The CDR3 loop reads CASSLDRGREQFF. The CDR3 coding sequence is TGTGCCAGCAGCTTGGACAGGGGGCGGGAGCAGTTCTTC.